Listed here is a single T cell receptor (beta chain). Germline V gene sequence: CDR1 SGHNT, CDR2 YYREEE (reference sequence). Trimming shortened V by 6 bases and J by 6 bases, and 19 bases separated the two germline ends. The CDR3 has 15 residues. These data belong to a study of graft-versus-host responses after intestinal transplantation. Some clones are missing from TCRdb's copy, which holds only in-frame ones; the method was immunoSEQ multiplex PCR. This table holds tens of thousands of clones, approximately 90% found once. The sample consisted of PBMCs, taken 26 days after transplant. The TCR was taken from a human patient who received an intestinal transplant, so some T cells may come from the graft donor. The chain combines TRBV5-4 with TRBJ2-1; D gene unclear. CDR3 DNA: TGTGCCAGCACCCAACGCGAGGTGGGTACCAATGAGCAGTTCTTC. Residues: CASTQREVGTNEQFF. The variable domain in full, completed from reference TRBV5-4 and TRBJ2-1, reads ETGVTQSPTHLIKTRGQQVTLRCSSQSGHNTVSWYQQALGQGPQFIFQYYREEENGRGNFPPRFSGLQFPNYSSELNVNALELDDSALYLCASTQREVGTNEQFFGPGTRLTVL.